The clone carrying this T cell receptor (beta chain) has a count of ten or more. Its specificity is unknown. The TCR beta CDR3 regions underwent amplification using RNA transcripts as the source. First-round RT-PCR targeting the TCR CDR3 was performed with the HTBI primer set. In TCRdb, the multiplex PCR reads were re-called with MiXCR into one record per CDR3 protein. The table includes hundreds of thousands of distinct CDR3 sequences, approximately 25% detected once. This sample was taken from a study of T cells in Graves' hyperthyroidism and ophthalmopathy. The overall study: Sampling of peripheral blood happened at initial diagnosis, prior to any treatment.

This CDR3 has 13 amino acids. The germline V gene has CDR1 SQVTM and CDR2 ANQGSEA. V shed 6 bases and J shed 1 base, with 12 bases lying between them. Regarding the study as a whole: Model-based prediction identified ophthalmopathy a median around 6.5 months prior to its onset. Stable hyperthyroidism and ophthalmopathy were separated using 13 V-J signatures.

The source of the PBMCs was less than 12 ml of fresh peripheral blood. This chain joins TRBV29-1 and TRBJ2-5; tentative D call: TRBD2 (5 bases). This TCR derives from a woman aged 30 to 39 with Graves' ophthalmopathy. Sequencing was done on a sample of blood. For the CDR3, the DNA is TGCAGCGTCCTGGACTGGACCCAAGAGACCCAGTACTTC. Its protein is CSVLDWTQETQYF. Full variable domain (remainder filled in from reference TRBV29-1 and TRBJ2-5): SAVISQKPSRDICQRGTSLTIQCQVDSQVTMMFWYRQQPGQSLTLIATANQGSEATYESGFVIDKFPISRPNLTFSTLTVSNMSPEDSSIYLCSVLDWTQETQYFGPGTRLLVL.